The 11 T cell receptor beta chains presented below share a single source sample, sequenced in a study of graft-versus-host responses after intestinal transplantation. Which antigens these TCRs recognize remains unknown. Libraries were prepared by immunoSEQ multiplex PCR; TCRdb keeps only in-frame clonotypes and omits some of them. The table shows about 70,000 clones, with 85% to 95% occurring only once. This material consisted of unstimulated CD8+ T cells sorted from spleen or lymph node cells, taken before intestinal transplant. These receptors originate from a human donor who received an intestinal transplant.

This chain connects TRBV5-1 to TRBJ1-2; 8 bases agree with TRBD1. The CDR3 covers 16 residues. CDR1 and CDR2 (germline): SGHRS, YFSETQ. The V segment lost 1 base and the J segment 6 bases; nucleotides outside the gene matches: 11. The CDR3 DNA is TGCGCCAGCAGCTTGTACCCCTCGGACAGGGAAGATGGCTACACCTTC. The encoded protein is CASSLYPSDREDGYTF.

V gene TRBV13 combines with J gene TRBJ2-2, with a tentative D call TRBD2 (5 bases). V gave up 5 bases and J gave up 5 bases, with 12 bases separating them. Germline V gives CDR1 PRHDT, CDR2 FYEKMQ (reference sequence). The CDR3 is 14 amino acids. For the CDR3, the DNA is TGTGCCAGCAGCCCCTACTCGGGGACCGGGGAGCTGTTTTTT. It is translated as CASSPYSGTGELFF. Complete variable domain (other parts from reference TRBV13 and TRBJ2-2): AAGVIQSPRHLIKEKRETATLKCYPIPRHDTVYWYQQGPGQDPQFLISFYEKMQSDKGSIPDRFSAQQFSDYHSELNMSSLELGDSALYFCASSPYSGTGELFFGEGSRLTVL.

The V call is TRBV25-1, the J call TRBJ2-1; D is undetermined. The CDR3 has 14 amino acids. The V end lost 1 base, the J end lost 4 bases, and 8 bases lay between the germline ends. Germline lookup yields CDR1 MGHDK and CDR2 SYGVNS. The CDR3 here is CASSEFSTYNEQFF. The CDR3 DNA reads TGTGCCAGCAGTGAATTTTCAACATACAATGAGCAGTTCTTC.

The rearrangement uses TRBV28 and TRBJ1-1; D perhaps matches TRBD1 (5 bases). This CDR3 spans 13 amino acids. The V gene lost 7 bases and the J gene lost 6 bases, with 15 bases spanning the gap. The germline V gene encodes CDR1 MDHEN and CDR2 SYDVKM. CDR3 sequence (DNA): TGTGCCAGCACCTTCGGGGCGCGGGCTGAAGCTTTCTTT. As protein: CASTFGARAEAFF.

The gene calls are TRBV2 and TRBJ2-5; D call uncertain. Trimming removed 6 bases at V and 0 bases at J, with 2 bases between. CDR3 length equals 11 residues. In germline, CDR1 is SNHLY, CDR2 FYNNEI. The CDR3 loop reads CASRHQETQYF. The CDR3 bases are TGTGCCAGCAGGCACCAAGAGACCCAGTACTTC.

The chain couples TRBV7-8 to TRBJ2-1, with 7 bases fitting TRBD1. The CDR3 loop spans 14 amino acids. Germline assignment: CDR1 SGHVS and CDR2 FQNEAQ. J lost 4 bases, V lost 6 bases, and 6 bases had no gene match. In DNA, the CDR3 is TGTGCCAGCAGACAAGACAGGGCGTACAATGAGCAGTTCTTC. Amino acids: CASRQDRAYNEQFF.

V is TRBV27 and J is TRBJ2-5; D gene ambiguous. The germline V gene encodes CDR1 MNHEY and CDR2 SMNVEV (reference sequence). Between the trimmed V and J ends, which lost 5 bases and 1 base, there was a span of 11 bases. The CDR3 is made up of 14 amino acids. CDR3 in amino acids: CASSTLESQETQYF. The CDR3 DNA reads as TGTGCCAGCAGTACATTGGAGAGCCAAGAGACCCAGTACTTC.

For the CDR3, the DNA is TGTGCCAGCAGCGTAGGGTCGGCCTATAATTCACCCCTCCACTTT. It encodes CASSVGSAYNSPLHF. V is TRBV9 and J is TRBJ1-6; D ambiguous. The CDR3 runs 15 residues. V dropped 0 bases and J dropped 2 bases, with 6 bases sitting between them. Per germline, CDR1 SGDLS and CDR2 YYNGEE.

CDR3: CASTPGAGTEAFF. DNA of the CDR3: TGCGCCAGCACCCCAGGGGCTGGCACTGAAGCTTTCTTT. The gene calls are TRBV10-2 and TRBJ1-1; D perhaps matches TRBD1 (6 bases). V lost 7 bases, J lost 4 bases, and 13 bases lay in between. Germline CDR1 reads WSHSY; CDR2 reads SAAADI. The CDR3 loop spans 13 amino acids.

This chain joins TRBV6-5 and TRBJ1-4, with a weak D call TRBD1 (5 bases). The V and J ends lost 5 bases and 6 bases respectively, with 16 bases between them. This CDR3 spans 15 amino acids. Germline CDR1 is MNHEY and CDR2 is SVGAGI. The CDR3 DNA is TGTGCCAGCAGTCCCTACAGGCCGCAAGATGAAAAACTGTTTTTT. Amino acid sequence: CASSPYRPQDEKLFF.

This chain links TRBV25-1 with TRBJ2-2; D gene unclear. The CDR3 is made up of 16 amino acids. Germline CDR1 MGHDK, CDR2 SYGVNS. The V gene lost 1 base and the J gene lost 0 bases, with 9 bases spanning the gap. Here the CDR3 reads CASSESVRSNTGELFF. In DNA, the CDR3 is TGTGCCAGCAGTGAATCAGTAAGATCGAACACCGGGGAGCTGTTTTTT.